The 22 T cell receptor beta chains reported below all come from one sample, sequenced in a study of blood T cells in healthy people across ages (dated by TCRdb to about 2015). Receptor amplification or capture employed 5' RACE. Sequencing took place on an Illumina HiSeq 2500. The second PCR ran for roughly 7 to 12 cycles and used a J-beta primer mix along with a sample-barcoded 5' primer. Using fastp trimming at Q25 and MiXCR clonotype assembly, TCRdb reanalyzed the public sequencing data and kept in-frame beta chains. Each entry is one CDR3 protein sequence, shown with its most common DNA and genes. The sample table lists 540,000 or so distinct CDR3 sequences, about 45% of them with a count of one. The top ten constitute approximately 23% of the sample. The sample taken for sequencing was blood. These receptors all stem from an elderly man in good health.

This clonotype appeared a few times. The rearrangement uses TRBV7-2 and TRBJ2-7, with TRBD1 matching over 9 bases. Per germline, CDR1 SGHTA and CDR2 FQGNSA. Trimming cost V 4 bases and J 1 base; bases outside gene matches: 8. The CDR3 is 16 amino acids. The CDR3 DNA reads TGTGCCAGCAGCTCCCGCCACGGGACAGGGTCCTACGAGCAGTACTTC. It yields the protein CASSSRHGTGSYEQYF.

The rearrangement uses TRBV4-3 and TRBJ1-4; possible D gene TRBD1, 5 bases. The germline V and J ends were trimmed by 1 base and 9 bases, with 15 bases remaining between them. Germline V gene lookup returns CDR1 LGHNA and CDR2 YSLEER. This CDR3 has 15 residues. The CDR3 coding sequence is TGCGCCAGCAGCCAAGTTGGTAACAGGAGTAAAAAACTGTTTTTT. Translated: CASSQVGNRSKKLFF.

The V call is TRBV24-1, the J call TRBJ1-1; D remains unclear. The germline gives CDR1 KGHDR, CDR2 SFDVKD. The V and J ends lost 4 bases and 11 bases respectively, with 13 bases between them. The CDR3 spans 12 residues. CDR3 region: CATSDPIGRAFF. CDR3 in DNA: TGTGCCACCAGTGACCCCATAGGAAGGGCTTTCTTT.

The chain recombines TRBV24-1 with TRBJ2-2, with TRBD2 matching over 7 bases. CDR1 and CDR2 (germline): KGHDR, SFDVKD. J lost 6 bases, V lost 2 bases, and 8 bases had no gene match. The CDR3 runs 16 residues. The CDR3 sequence: CATSDYAGVQSGELFF. CDR3 bases: TGTGCCACCAGTGATTATGCGGGAGTTCAATCCGGGGAGCTGTTTTTT.

CDR3 coding DNA: TGCGCCAGCAGCTTGCAAACTAGCGGACACACAGATACGCAGTATTTT. Translated, it gives CASSLQTSGHTDTQYF. This chain links TRBV5-1 with TRBJ2-3, with 8 nucleotides matching TRBD2. Trimming removed 1 base from V and 2 bases from J; junction bases left unmatched: 6. Germline V lookup: CDR1 SGHRS, CDR2 YFSETQ. CDR3 length: 16 residues. Variable domain in full (rest from reference TRBV5-1 and TRBJ2-3): KAGVTQTPRYLIKTRGQQVTLSCSPISGHRSVSWYQQTPGQGLQFLFEYFSETQRNKGNFPGRFSGRQFSNSRSEMNVSTLELGDSALYLCASSLQTSGHTDTQYFGPGTRLTVL.

The rearrangement links TRBV6-5 to TRBJ2-1; 10 bases line up with TRBD1. This CDR3 comprises 16 residues. CDR1 and CDR2 from the germline V gene are MNHEY and SVGAGI. V trimming: 2 bases; J trimming: 8 bases; junction bases outside the gene matches: 9. The DNA of the CDR3 is TGTGCCAGCAGTTACGAGACCGGGACAGGGGTCTATGAGCAGTTCTTC. This translates into CASSYETGTGVYEQFF.

There are a few counts of this clonotype. The chain uses TRBV20-1 and TRBJ2-7, with 8 nucleotides matching TRBD2. Looked up from germline, CDR1 is DFQATT and CDR2 is SNEGSKA (reference sequence). CDR3 length equals 14 residues. The trim removed 4 bases at V and 2 bases at J, leaving 7 bases unmatched. CDR3 sequence: CSAKRSGGAYEQYF. In nucleotides, the CDR3 is TGCAGTGCTAAAAGGTCGGGGGGGGCCTACGAGCAGTACTTC.

J is TRBJ2-6 and V is TRBV2; no clear D. V was pared by 7 bases and J by 0 bases, with 10 bases between. This CDR3 region has 15 residues. Germline-derived CDR1 and CDR2 are SNHLY and FYNNEI. CDR3 nucleotides: TGTGCCAGCACCGGCGACCCCTCTGGGGCCAACGTCCTGACTTTC. Translating gives CASTGDPSGANVLTF.

This clonotype has only a few counts. This rearrangement joins TRBV6-2 or TRBV6-3 to TRBJ2-1; unclear D gene. This CDR3 comprises 14 residues. Germline V gives CDR1 MNHEY, CDR2 SVGEGT. V was pared by 5 bases and J by 6 bases, with 14 bases between. The CDR3 loop reads CASSATVASNEQFF. In DNA, the CDR3 is TGTGCCAGCAGTGCTACCGTCGCGTCCAATGAGCAGTTCTTC.

This clonotype has only a few counts. This rearrangement joins TRBV6-5 to TRBJ2-1; 7 bases are a match to TRBD1. The CDR3 runs to 15 residues. V was clipped by 7 bases and J by 3 bases; unmatched bases: 9. Germline loops: CDR1 MNHEY, CDR2 SVGAGI. The CDR3 DNA sequence: TGTGCCAGCACCCGGGGCGCAGGGGGCTACAATGAGCAGTTCTTC. Its translation: CASTRGAGGYNEQFF.

In nucleotides, the CDR3 is TGTGCCAGCAGCACCTTAGCGGGAAGCACAGATACGCAGTATTTT. Amino acid sequence: CASSTLAGSTDTQYF. This chain uses TRBV27 with TRBJ2-3, with 8 bases aligning to TRBD2. The CDR3 extends over 15 amino acids. The V gene end was trimmed by 6 bases and the J gene end by 0 bases; junction bases not matched to a gene: 5. The germline gives CDR1 MNHEY, CDR2 SMNVEV (reference sequence).

CDR3: CASSREGMNTGELFF. CDR3 bases: TGCGCCAGCAGCCGGGAAGGGATGAACACCGGGGAGCTGTTTTTT. J is TRBJ2-2 and V is TRBV5-1; tentatively, D is TRBD2 (5 bases). Germline V gives CDR1 SGHRS, CDR2 YFSETQ. Deletions cut 4 bases from V and 1 base from J, with 11 bases between. The length of the CDR3 is 15 residues.

This clonotype was recorded a few times. The V call is TRBV20-1, the J call TRBJ2-5; the D gene is possibly TRBD2 (5 bases). CDR1 DFQATT and CDR2 SNEGSKA come from the germline V gene (reference sequence). With 7 bases removed from V and 1 base from J, the gap between germline ends came to 22 bases. This CDR3 region has 16 residues. The CDR3 DNA reads as TGCAGTGTTTACCCGCAGCGGAGCGTCCTCCAAGAGACCCAGTACTTC. This gives the protein CSVYPQRSVLQETQYF.

Turning to this clonotype: A much bigger clone sits one base away, suggesting this may be a read error. The chain recombines TRBV4-2 with TRBJ2-7; a weak D match, TRBD2 (6 bases). CDR1 LGHNA and CDR2 YNFKEQ come from the germline V gene. This CDR3 comprises 15 residues. The V gene lost 2 bases and the J gene lost 6 bases, with 17 bases spanning the gap. The CDR3 sequence is CASSQNMGTSVEQYF. Here the CDR3 DNA reads TGTGCCAGCAGCCAAAATATGGGGACTTCTGTCGAGCAGTACTTC.

Notes on this clonotype: A much larger clone lies a single base off, so this may be a read error. The chain joins TRBV4-3 to TRBJ2-1; 11 positions agree with TRBD2. The J call is doubtful: the DNA matches TRBJ2-7 better. Germline V gene lookup returns CDR1 LGHNA and CDR2 YSLEER. The CDR3 runs to 15 residues. The CDR3: CASSLSGGAYNEQYF. The CDR3 region has the DNA TGCGCCAGCAGCCTTAGCGGGGGGGCCTACAATGAGCAGTACTTC.

Many counts were recorded for this clonotype. CDR3 in amino acids: CASRDRSNYGYTF. CDR3 bases: TGTGCCAGTCGGGACAGATCTAACTATGGCTACACCTTC. The V and J genes are TRBV6-6 and TRBJ1-2, with 7 bases matching TRBD1. The CDR3 has 13 amino acids. Trimming at V came to 9 bases and at J to 0 bases, leaving 4 bases not matched to a gene. Germline V gene sequence: CDR1 MNHNY, CDR2 SVGAGI (reference sequence).

With respect to this clonotype: This clone may be a read error of a much larger clone one base away. The chain carries TRBV6-5 and TRBJ2-1; D may be TRBD1 or TRBD2 (6 bases each). The J call may not be correct, given that the DNA end is closer to TRBJ2-7. CDR1 MNHEY and CDR2 SVGAGI come from the germline V gene. CDR3 length: 16 amino acids. The CDR3 sequence: CASSYSIPGARNEQYF. The CDR3 DNA reads as TGTGCCAGCAGTTACTCTATTCCGGGGGCGCGCAATGAGCAGTACTTC.

The chain is built from TRBV11-1 and TRBJ2-5, with TRBD1 as a possible D gene (6 bases). The DNA end favors TRBJ2-7, so the J call may be wrong. This CDR3 spans 13 amino acids. Looked up from germline, CDR1 is SGHAT and CDR2 is FQDESV (reference sequence). CDR3 region: CASSIQGVGEQYF. As DNA, the CDR3 is TGTGCCAGCAGCATACAGGGTGTAGGCGAGCAGTACTTC.

V is TRBV28 and J is TRBJ1-4; D is possibly TRBD1 (6 bases). The CDR3 covers 15 residues. Germline V lookup: CDR1 MDHEN, CDR2 SYDVKM. The V and J ends lost 6 bases and 8 bases respectively, with 19 bases between them. Here the CDR3 reads CASRPTTGIWEKLFF. CDR3 coding DNA: TGTGCCAGCAGACCTACTACAGGGATTTGGGAAAAACTGTTTTTT.

The rearrangement joins TRBV7-3 to TRBJ2-3; D gene ambiguous. Trimming removed 1 base from V and 5 bases from J, with 10 bases in between. Germline V gene lookup returns CDR1 SGHTA and CDR2 FQGTGA. The CDR3 loop spans 14 amino acids. CDR3 nucleotide sequence: TGTGCCAGCAGCTTAATCGGTTCCGGAGATACGCAGTATTTT. It yields the protein CASSLIGSGDTQYF.

The chain carries TRBV7-2 and TRBJ2-1; D remains unclear. This CDR3 comprises 14 residues. Deletions cut 1 base from V and 5 bases from J, with 9 bases between. The germline V gene has CDR1 SGHTA and CDR2 FQGNSA. In DNA form, the CDR3 reads TGTGCCAGCAGCTTAGAAAGATGGGACAATGAGCAGTTCTTC. Translating gives CASSLERWDNEQFF.

The rearrangement uses TRBV25-1 and TRBJ2-7; 7 bases match TRBD1. Germline V gene data show CDR1 as MGHDK and CDR2 as SYGVNS. With 3 bases clipped from V and 4 bases from J, the junction kept 9 bases outside the gene matches. The CDR3 runs to 15 residues. This CDR3 is CASSEKGQTPYEQYF. CDR3 coding DNA: TGTGCCAGCAGTGAGAAGGGACAGACTCCTTACGAGCAGTACTTC.